This T cell receptor (beta chain) originates from a study of blood T cell repertoires in COVID-19. Study context: Specimens from acute and convalescent COVID-19 originated in the United States, Italy and Spain. Sources were T cells, B-cell-depleted T cells, or PBMCs; the material itself was cDNA or gDNA.

The CDR3 has 19 amino acids. Per the original data handling: Using reference gene primer amplification, nucleated cell counts were estimated. Assay: immunoSEQ multiplex PCR; the TCRdb copy retains only in-frame clones and omits some. That table furnishes V, J and clone size, whereas the DNA furnished D and trimming. The data contain some 72,000 clones, around 86% of them seen just once; the ten biggest clones take up around 4.5%. This chain uses TRBV1 with TRBJ2-2; the D call TRBD2 from the table was never checked on the DNA. TRBV1 is assigned pseudogene status. This clonotype originated in a man in his fifties or sixties with active or convalescent COVID-19. What was sequenced was peripheral blood. The CDR3 coding sequence is TGCACCAGCAGCCAAGAAGGGCCGGGACTAGCGTTTGTCACCGGGGAGCTGTTTTTT. Protein: CTSSQEGPGLAFVTGELFF.